The sequence of this TCR beta chain was determined in a study of T cell changes during pregnancy in multiple sclerosis. Trimming took 5 bases from V and 0 from J; bases not matched to a gene: 5. The CDR3 sequence is 15 residues long. CDR1 and CDR2 from the germline V gene are SEHNR and FQNEAQ (reference sequence). Method: immunoSEQ multiplex PCR; TCRdb's copy keeps in-frame clones and lacks some. The sample lists about 32,000 clones; 91% were seen once. The TCR comes from a female donor in good health, enrolled as a control in a pregnancy study. Specimen: CD8+ T cells from peripheral blood mononuclear cells, collected in the second trimester of pregnancy. The rearrangement joins TRBV7-9 to TRBJ1-1, with 8 bases aligning to TRBD1. CDR3 loop: CASSPGGGVNTEAFF. The CDR3, as DNA: TGTGCCAGCAGCCCAGGGGGCGGGGTGAACACTGAAGCTTTCTTT.